A selection of T cell receptor beta chains follows, all from one sample in a study of blood T cells in healthy people across ages. Each CDR3 protein gets one entry after TCRdb re-called the 5' RACE reads with MiXCR. The sample lists 1,800,000 or so distinct CDR3 sequences; about 39% were seen once. The material sequenced was blood. Receptors originate from a human donor in good health. CDR3s include the opening cysteine and the closing phenylalanine or tryptophan. D genes are given only for firm matches. Some rows have no size entry. The others give once, few or many, or a class for an expanded clone.

j_call	d_call	cdr3_length	v_call	clone_size	cdr3_aa	cdr3_nt
TRBJ1-1	TRBD1	15	TRBV4-2	.	CADSQRGLENTEAFF	TGTGCCGACAGCCAAAGGGGGCTGGAGAACACTGAAGCTTTCTTT
TRBJ2-2	.	15	TRBV29-1	.	CSVKNRGKGTGELFF	TGCAGCGTTAAAAATAGGGGAAAGGGCACCGGGGAGCTGTTTTTT
TRBJ2-5	.	13	TRBV3-1	few	CASSFGPGETQYF	TGTGCCAGCAGCTTCGGACCCGGAGAGACCCAGTACTTC
TRBJ2-3	.	17	TRBV4-1	.	CASSQDRGDRRTDTQYF	TGCGCCAGCAGCCAAGATAGGGGGGACAGACGCACAGATACGCAGTATTTT
TRBJ2-1	TRBD2	16	TRBV9	few	CASSSPRRGGAHEQFF	TGTGCCAGCAGCTCACCCCGGCGGGGGGGCGCCCATGAGCAGTTCTTC
TRBJ2-7	.	14	TRBV7-2	few	CASSLVVGSDEQYF	TGTGCCAGCAGCTTAGTTGTCGGGTCGGACGAGCAGTACTTC
TRBJ2-6	.	16	TRBV7-8	.	CASSSAWGSGANVLTF	TGTGCCAGCAGCTCAGCTTGGGGCTCTGGGGCCAACGTCCTGACTTTC
TRBJ2-5	TRBD1	15	TRBV28	.	CASSPTGVPGGSQYF	TGTGCCAGCAGTCCAACAGGGGTCCCCGGTGGAAGCCAGTACTTC
TRBJ1-2	.	12	TRBV7-2	.	CDSNLQDYGYTF	TGTGACAGCAACTTACAGGACTATGGCTACACCTTC
TRBJ1-5	.	15	TRBV20-1	.	CSARDNGQINQPQHF	TGCAGTGCTAGAGATAACGGACAGATCAATCAGCCCCAGCATTTT
TRBJ1-2	.	15	TRBV9	few	CASSVGVTTNYGYTF	TGTGCCAGCAGCGTAGGAGTCACCACTAACTATGGCTACACCTTC
TRBJ1-2	.	14	TRBV6-2/TRBV6-3	few	CASSSQGTDYGYTF	TGTGCCAGCAGTTCACAGGGAACCGATTATGGCTACACCTTC
TRBJ2-5	.	14	TRBV5-5	.	CASSLASIQETQYF	TGTGCCAGCAGCTTGGCGTCTATCCAAGAGACCCAGTACTTC
TRBJ1-2	TRBD1	16	TRBV2	.	CASSDKGTGSDYGYTF	TGTGCCAGCAGTGACAAGGGGACAGGGTCCGACTATGGCTACACCTTC
TRBJ2-5	TRBD2	17	TRBV4-2	.	CASSRRLAGGIEETQYF	TGTGCCAGCAGCCGCAGACTAGCGGGGGGGATAGAAGAGACCCAGTACTTC
TRBJ2-3	TRBD1	14	TRBV5-6	few	CASSAAPRQGAQYF	TGTGCCAGCAGCGCCGCCCCCAGACAGGGAGCGCAGTATTTT
TRBJ2-3	.	16	TRBV13	.	CASSLEGLSITDTQYF	TGTGCCAGCAGCTTAGAGGGCCTTTCAATCACAGATACGCAGTATTTT
TRBJ2-4	TRBD2	18	TRBV5-1	.	CASSFQLLAGDLYNEQYF	TGCGCCAGCAGCTTTCAGCTCCTAGCGGGCGACCTATACAATGAGCAGTACTTC
TRBJ2-4	.	14	TRBV2	few	CASSEWGPENIQYF	TGTGCCAGCAGTGAGTGGGGCCCAGAGAACATTCAGTACTTC
TRBJ1-5	.	15	TRBV5-4	.	CASSLAGGDNQPQHF	TGTGCCAGCAGCTTGGCAGGAGGCGATAATCAGCCCCAGCATTTT
TRBJ2-7	.	14	TRBV5-8	many	CASSLVGLTYEQYF	TGTGCCAGCAGCTTAGTAGGCCTGACCTACGAGCAGTACTTC
TRBJ2-7	.	14	TRBV11-3	few	CASSWTGHRYEQYF	TGTGCCAGCAGCTGGACGGGACATCGCTACGAGCAGTACTTC
TRBJ1-2	TRBD1	14	TRBV7-6	.	CASSWGGQGDGYTF	TGTGCCAGCAGCTGGGGGGGACAGGGGGATGGCTACACCTTC
TRBJ2-7	TRBD2	17	TRBV6-5	few	CASSYSSGGAFRYEQYF	TGTGCCAGCAGTTACTCTAGCGGGGGGGCGTTTAGGTACGAGCAGTACTTC
TRBJ1-2	TRBD1	13	TRBV6-6	.	CASSWTGELGYTF	TGTGCCAGCAGTTGGACAGGGGAGCTTGGCTACACCTTC
TRBJ2-1	.	15	TRBV7-8	.	CTSSLVGAAYNEQFF	TGTACCAGCAGCTTAGTTGGGGCGGCCTACAATGAGCAGTTCTTC
TRBJ2-5	TRBD2	14	TRBV4-1	.	CASSPPERGETQYF	TGCGCCAGCAGCCCCCCTGAGCGGGGGGAGACCCAGTACTTC
TRBJ2-3	.	14	TRBV2	.	CASSEGRGTDTQYF	TGTGCCAGCAGTGAAGGTCGGGGCACAGATACGCAGTATTTT
TRBJ2-5	.	13	TRBV12-3/TRBV12-4	.	CASSFLGVETQYF	TGTGCCAGCAGTTTCTTGGGGGTTGAGACCCAGTACTTC
TRBJ2-5	TRBD1	16	TRBV7-2	.	CASSLGPSTGKETQYF	TGTGCCAGCAGCTTAGGCCCTTCGACAGGGAAAGAGACCCAGTACTTC
TRBJ1-1	TRBD1	15	TRBV20-1	once	CSARDPGQVNTEAFF	TGCAGTGCTAGAGATCCGGGACAGGTAAACACTGAAGCTTTCTTT
TRBJ2-7	.	16	TRBV20-1	.	CSAGSLLSGRGYEQYF	TGCAGTGCTGGGTCACTTTTGAGCGGTCGGGGCTACGAGCAGTACTTC
TRBJ2-1	.	13	TRBV19	few	CASSEGSYNEQFF	TGTGCCAGTAGTGAGGGATCCTACAATGAGCAGTTCTTC
TRBJ2-5	.	16	TRBV9	.	CASSVATRVEQETQYF	TGTGCCAGCAGCGTAGCTACGAGGGTCGAACAAGAGACCCAGTACTTC
TRBJ2-7	.	13	TRBV20-1	few	CSARDSTAGEQYF	TGCAGTGCTAGAGATTCGACGGCCGGCGAGCAGTACTTC
TRBJ1-1	TRBD1	17	TRBV20-1	once	CSATEGARLERDTEAFF	TGCAGTGCTACCGAGGGGGCGAGACTAGAAAGAGACACTGAAGCTTTCTTT
TRBJ2-4	.	17	TRBV7-2	few	CASSLVGAVGAKNIQYF	TGTGCCAGCAGCTTAGTTGGAGCAGTTGGAGCCAAAAACATTCAGTACTTC
TRBJ2-1	.	14	TRBV20-1	.	CSARGQVNYNEQFF	TGCAGTGCTAGGGGGCAGGTCAATTACAATGAGCAGTTCTTC
TRBJ1-6	.	16	TRBV10-3	few	CAISERTHRDGSPLHF	TGTGCCATCAGTGAAAGGACTCACAGGGATGGTTCACCCCTCCACTTT
TRBJ2-5	.	13	TRBV7-9	.	CASGGTGLETQYF	TGTGCCAGCGGGGGAACGGGGCTAGAGACCCAGTACTTC
TRBJ2-7	.	12	TRBV10-3	many	CATGDSSYEQYF	TGTGCCACCGGGGACTCCTCCTACGAGCAGTACTTC
TRBJ2-1	TRBD1	14	TRBV20-1	few	CSAQPRGLYNEQFF	TGCAGTGCTCAACCGAGGGGGCTGTACAATGAGCAGTTCTTC
TRBJ1-5	.	13	TRBV12-3/TRBV12-4	.	CASSFSRGQPQHF	TGTGCCAGCAGTTTCTCGAGGGGTCAGCCCCAGCATTTT
TRBJ2-7	TRBD1	14	TRBV2	.	CASMGGTGVHEQYF	TGTGCCAGCATGGGGGGGACAGGGGTTCACGAGCAGTACTTC
TRBJ2-2	.	15	TRBV20-1	.	CSAPRTNPNTGELFF	TGCAGTGCCCCCCGGACTAACCCGAACACCGGGGAGCTGTTTTTT
TRBJ1-1	TRBD1	14	TRBV12-3/TRBV12-4	.	CASSRQGARTEAFF	TGTGCCAGCAGTCGTCAGGGGGCGCGGACTGAAGCTTTCTTT
TRBJ2-1	.	16	TRBV7-7	.	CASSLDATGGQSAQFF	TGTGCTAGCAGCTTAGACGCGACGGGGGGCCAGTCAGCCCAGTTCTTC
TRBJ2-5	TRBD1	14	TRBV29-1	.	CSGEVTGVGETQYF	TGCAGCGGGGAAGTGACAGGGGTTGGGGAGACCCAGTACTTC
TRBJ2-3	.	16	TRBV4-2	.	CASSRGVGGRMDTQYF	TGTGCCAGCAGCCGAGGGGTAGGGGGGCGTATGGATACGCAGTATTTT
TRBJ2-5	TRBD1	15	TRBV5-6	few	CASTEQTGGQETQYF	TGTGCCAGCACCGAACAGACAGGGGGGCAAGAGACCCAGTACTTC
TRBJ1-4	TRBD1	15	TRBV12-3/TRBV12-4	.	CASSHTGQGNEKLFF	TGTGCCAGCAGCCATACTGGACAGGGTAATGAAAAACTGTTTTTT
TRBJ2-3	.	13	TRBV29-1	few	CSVAGGWSDTQYF	TGCAGCGTTGCAGGTGGTTGGTCAGATACGCAGTATTTT